What follows is one TCR beta chain and its context. Generated by immunoSEQ multiplex PCR, the TCRdb table keeps only in-frame clones and is missing some. The table has 120,000 to 150,000 clones, 88% seen once. The record originates from a study of T cell responses to AZD1222 COVID-19 vaccine. Trimming took 6 bases from V and 5 from J, leaving 13 bases between them. Germline lookup yields CDR1 LNHDA and CDR2 SQIVND (reference sequence). The CDR3 spans 14 residues. Sequenced here: peripheral blood, sampled on day 0 of AZD1222 vaccination. The chain joins TRBV19 to TRBJ2-2; tentative D call: TRBD2 (5 bases). This TCR derives from an adult in good health. This CDR3 reads CASRGESGTGELFF. In nucleotides, the CDR3 is TGTGCCAGTAGGGGAGAGTCCGGGACCGGGGAGCTGTTTTTT.